The present T cell receptor (beta chain) was sequenced within a study of spatial heterogeneity in lung cancer. TCRdb independently ran MiXCR on the 5' RACE reads; one entry per CDR3 protein. Among approximately 44,000 distinct CDR3 sequences listed, approximately 14% were seen once. This clonotype was counted many times. Documented time point: sample taken at primary tumor resection. Whole RNA came from tumor, nontumor lung or frozen PBMC and was sequenced without being sorted. The sequences come from PBMCs, collected at surgery. This TCR came from a male donor with early-stage non-small cell lung cancer.

The CDR3 coding sequence is TGCAGCGTGGGACCGGGACAGGGCTACGAGCAGTACTTC. The encoded protein is CSVGPGQGYEQYF. V is TRBV29-1 and J is TRBJ2-7, with 9 bases identical to TRBD1. The CDR3 consists of 13 residues. From germline, CDR1 is SQVTM and CDR2 ANQGSEA. The J segment lost 3 bases and the V segment lost 6 bases, leaving 6 bases of the junction unmatched.